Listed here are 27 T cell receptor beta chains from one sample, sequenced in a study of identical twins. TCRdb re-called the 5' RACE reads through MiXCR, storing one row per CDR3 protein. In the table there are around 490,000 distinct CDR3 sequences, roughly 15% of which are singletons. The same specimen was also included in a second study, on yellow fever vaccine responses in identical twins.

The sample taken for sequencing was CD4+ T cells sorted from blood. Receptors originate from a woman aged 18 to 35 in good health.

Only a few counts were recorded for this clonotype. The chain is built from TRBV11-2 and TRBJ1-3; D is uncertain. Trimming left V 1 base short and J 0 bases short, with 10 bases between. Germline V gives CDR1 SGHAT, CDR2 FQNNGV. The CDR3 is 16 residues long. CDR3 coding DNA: TGTGCCAGCAGCTTAGCAGGACCGCACTCTGGAAACACCATATATTTT. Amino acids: CASSLAGPHSGNTIYF.

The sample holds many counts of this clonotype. The CDR3 reads CASSPQIGITDTQYF. CDR3 DNA sequence: TGCGCCAGCAGCCCGCAAATCGGAATAACAGATACGCAGTATTTT. This rearrangement joins TRBV5-1 to TRBJ2-3; D remains unclear. CDR3 length: 15 amino acids. V was shortened by 4 bases and J by 3 bases, with 15 bases between the two germline ends. CDR1 SGHRS and CDR2 YFSETQ come from the germline V gene.

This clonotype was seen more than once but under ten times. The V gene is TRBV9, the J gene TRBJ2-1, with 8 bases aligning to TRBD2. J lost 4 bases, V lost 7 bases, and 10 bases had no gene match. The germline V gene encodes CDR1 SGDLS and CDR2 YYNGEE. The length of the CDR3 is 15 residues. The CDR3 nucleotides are TGTGCCAGCGCGAACGCGGGCGGGGGGTACAATGAGCAGTTCTTC. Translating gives CASANAGGGYNEQFF. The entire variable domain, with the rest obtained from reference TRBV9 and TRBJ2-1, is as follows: DSGVTQTPKHLITATGQRVTLRCSPRSGDLSVYWYQQSLDQGLQFLIQYYNGEERAKGNILERFSAQQFPDLHSELNLSSLELGDSALYFCASANAGGGYNEQFFGPGTRLTVL.

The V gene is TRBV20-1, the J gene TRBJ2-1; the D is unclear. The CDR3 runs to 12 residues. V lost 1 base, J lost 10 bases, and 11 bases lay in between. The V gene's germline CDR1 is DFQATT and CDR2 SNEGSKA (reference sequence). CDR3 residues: CSARVSVQEQFF. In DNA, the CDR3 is TGCAGTGCTAGAGTTAGTGTGCAGGAGCAGTTCTTC.

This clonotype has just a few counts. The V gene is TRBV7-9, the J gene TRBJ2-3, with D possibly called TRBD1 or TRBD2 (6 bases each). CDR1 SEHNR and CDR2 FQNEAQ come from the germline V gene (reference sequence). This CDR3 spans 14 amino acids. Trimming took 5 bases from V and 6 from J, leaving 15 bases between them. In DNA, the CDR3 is TGTGCCAGCAGCATAGACGGGGGCCGGGATACGCAGTATTTT. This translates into CASSIDGGRDTQYF.

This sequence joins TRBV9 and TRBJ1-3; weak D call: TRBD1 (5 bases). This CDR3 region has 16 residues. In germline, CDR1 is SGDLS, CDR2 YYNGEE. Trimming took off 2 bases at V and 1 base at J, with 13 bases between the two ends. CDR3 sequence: CASSVLAGGSGNTIYF. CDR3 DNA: TGTGCCAGCAGCGTCCTCGCCGGGGGGTCTGGAAACACCATATATTTT.

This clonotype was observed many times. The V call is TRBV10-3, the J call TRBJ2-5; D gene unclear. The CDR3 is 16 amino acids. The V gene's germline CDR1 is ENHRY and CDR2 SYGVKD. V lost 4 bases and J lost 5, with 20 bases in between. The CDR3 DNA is TGTGCCATCAGTGTTGATGGCACGTCGAGTTGGGAGACCCAGTACTTC. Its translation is CAISVDGTSSWETQYF.

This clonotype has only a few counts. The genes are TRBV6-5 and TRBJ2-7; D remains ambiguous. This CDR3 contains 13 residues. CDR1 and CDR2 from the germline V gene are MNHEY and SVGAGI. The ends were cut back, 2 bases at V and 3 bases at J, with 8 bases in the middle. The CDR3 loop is CASSYPPYYEQYF. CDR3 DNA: TGTGCCAGCAGTTACCCCCCTTACTACGAGCAGTACTTC.

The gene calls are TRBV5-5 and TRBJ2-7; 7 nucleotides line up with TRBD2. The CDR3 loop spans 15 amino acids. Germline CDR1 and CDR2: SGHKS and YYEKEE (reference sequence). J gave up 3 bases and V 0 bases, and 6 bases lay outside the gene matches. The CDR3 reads CASSLERGTLYEQYF. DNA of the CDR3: TGTGCCAGCAGCTTGGAGCGGGGAACCCTCTACGAGCAGTACTTC.

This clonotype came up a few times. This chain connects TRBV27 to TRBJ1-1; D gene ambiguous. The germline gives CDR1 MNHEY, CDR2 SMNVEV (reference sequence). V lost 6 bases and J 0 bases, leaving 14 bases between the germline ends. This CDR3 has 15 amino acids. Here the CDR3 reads CASRRRSEMNTEAFF. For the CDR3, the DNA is TGTGCCAGCAGACGCCGTAGTGAAATGAACACTGAAGCTTTCTTT.

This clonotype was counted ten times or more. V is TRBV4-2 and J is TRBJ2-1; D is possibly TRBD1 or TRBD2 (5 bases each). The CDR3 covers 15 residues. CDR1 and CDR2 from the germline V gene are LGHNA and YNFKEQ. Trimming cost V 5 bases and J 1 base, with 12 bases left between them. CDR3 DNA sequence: TGTGCCAGCAGCGAAAGGGACGTTTCCTACAATGAGCAGTTCTTC. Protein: CASSERDVSYNEQFF.

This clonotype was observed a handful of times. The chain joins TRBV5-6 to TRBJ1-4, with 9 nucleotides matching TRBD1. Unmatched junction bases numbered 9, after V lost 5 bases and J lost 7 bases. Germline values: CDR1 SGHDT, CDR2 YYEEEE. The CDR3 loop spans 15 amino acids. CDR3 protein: CASRATGTGSEKLFF. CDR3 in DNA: TGTGCCAGCAGAGCGACCGGGACAGGGAGTGAAAAACTGTTTTTT.

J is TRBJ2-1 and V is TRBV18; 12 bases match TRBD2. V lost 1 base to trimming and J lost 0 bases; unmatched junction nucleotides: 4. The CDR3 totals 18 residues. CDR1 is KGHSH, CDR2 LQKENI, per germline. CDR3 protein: CASSPRLAGESSYNEQFF. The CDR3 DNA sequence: TGTGCCAGCTCACCACGACTAGCGGGAGAGAGCTCCTACAATGAGCAGTTCTTC.

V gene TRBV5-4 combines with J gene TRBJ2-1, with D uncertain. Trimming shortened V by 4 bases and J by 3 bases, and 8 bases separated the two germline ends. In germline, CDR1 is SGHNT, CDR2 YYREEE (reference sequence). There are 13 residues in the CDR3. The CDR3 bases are TGTGCCAGCAGCCCTAGGATCTACAATGAGCAGTTCTTC. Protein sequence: CASSPRIYNEQFF.

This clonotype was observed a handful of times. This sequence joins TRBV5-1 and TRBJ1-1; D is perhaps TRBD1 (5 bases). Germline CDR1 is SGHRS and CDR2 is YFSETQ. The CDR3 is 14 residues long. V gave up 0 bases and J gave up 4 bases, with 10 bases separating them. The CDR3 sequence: CASSLAGISTEAFF. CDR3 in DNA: TGCGCCAGCAGCTTGGCAGGGATCAGCACTGAAGCTTTCTTT.

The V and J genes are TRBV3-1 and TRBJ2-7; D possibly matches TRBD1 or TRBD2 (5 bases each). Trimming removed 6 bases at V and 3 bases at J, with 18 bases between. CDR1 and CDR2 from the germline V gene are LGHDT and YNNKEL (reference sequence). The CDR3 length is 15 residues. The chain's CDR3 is CASRERGSSHYEQYV. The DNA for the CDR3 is TGTGCCAGCAGGGAACGGGGCAGTTCCCACTACGAGCAGTACGTC.

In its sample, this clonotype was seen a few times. CDR3 sequence: CSAREIVDTQYF. Here the CDR3 DNA reads TGCAGTGCTAGAGAAATAGTAGATACGCAGTATTTT. The J gene is TRBJ2-3, the V gene TRBV20-1; unclear D gene. The CDR3 is 12 residues long. V gave up 0 bases and J gave up 5 bases, with 6 bases separating them. Germline V gene data show CDR1 as DFQATT and CDR2 as SNEGSKA (reference sequence).

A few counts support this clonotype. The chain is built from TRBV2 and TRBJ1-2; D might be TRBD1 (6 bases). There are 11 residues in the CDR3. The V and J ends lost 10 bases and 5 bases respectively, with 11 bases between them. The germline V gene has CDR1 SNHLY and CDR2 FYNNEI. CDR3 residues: CATRTAYGYTF. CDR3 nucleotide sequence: TGTGCCACACGGACAGCTTATGGCTACACCTTC. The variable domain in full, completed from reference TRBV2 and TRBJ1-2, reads EPEVTQTPSHQVTQMGQEVILRCVPISNHLYFYWYRQILGQKVEFLVSFYNNEISEKSEIFDDQFSVERPDGSNFTLKIRSTKLEDSAMYFCATRTAYGYTFGSGTRLTVV.

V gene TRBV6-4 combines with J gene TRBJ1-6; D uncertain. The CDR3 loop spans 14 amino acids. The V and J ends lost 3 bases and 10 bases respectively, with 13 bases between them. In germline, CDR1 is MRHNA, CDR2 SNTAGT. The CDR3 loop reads CASSDNWSGSPLHF. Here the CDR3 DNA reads TGTGCCAGCAGTGATAATTGGTCCGGGTCACCCCTCCACTTT.

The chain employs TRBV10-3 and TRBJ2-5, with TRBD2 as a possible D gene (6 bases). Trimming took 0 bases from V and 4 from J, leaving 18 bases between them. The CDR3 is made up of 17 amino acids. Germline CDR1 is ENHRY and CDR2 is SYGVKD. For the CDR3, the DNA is TGTGCCATCAGTGAGTCGGGCCCGGGACTTAGCTTAGAGACCCAGTACTTC. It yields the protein CAISESGPGLSLETQYF.

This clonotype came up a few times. The CDR3 protein is CASSYSTTAISTPLHF. The CDR3 DNA reads TGTGCCAGCAGTTACTCGACAACCGCAATATCGACACCCCTCCACTTT. V and J are TRBV6-5 and TRBJ1-6, with D hard to call. The V end was cut by 0 bases, the J end by 11 bases, with 17 bases between. The CDR3 has 16 residues. Germline CDR1 and CDR2: MNHEY and SVGAGI.

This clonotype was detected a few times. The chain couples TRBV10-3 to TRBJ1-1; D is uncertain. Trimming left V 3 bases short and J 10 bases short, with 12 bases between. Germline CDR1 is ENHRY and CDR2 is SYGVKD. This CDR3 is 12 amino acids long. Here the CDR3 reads CAISDQTLGAFF. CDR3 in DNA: TGTGCCATCAGTGATCAAACACTTGGAGCTTTCTTT.

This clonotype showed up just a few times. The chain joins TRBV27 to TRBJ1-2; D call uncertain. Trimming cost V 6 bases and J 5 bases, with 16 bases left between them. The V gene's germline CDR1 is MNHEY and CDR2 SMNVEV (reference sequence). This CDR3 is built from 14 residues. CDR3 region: CASSPGRVVYGYTF. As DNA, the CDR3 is TGTGCCAGCAGCCCGGGTAGAGTTGTGTATGGCTACACCTTC.

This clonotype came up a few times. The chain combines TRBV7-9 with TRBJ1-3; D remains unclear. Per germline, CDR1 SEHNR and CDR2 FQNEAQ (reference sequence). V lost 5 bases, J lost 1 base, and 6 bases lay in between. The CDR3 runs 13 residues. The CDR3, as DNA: TGTGCCAGCAGCCCGACGTCTGGAAACACCATATATTTT. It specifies CASSPTSGNTIYF.

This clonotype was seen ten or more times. DNA of the CDR3: TGTGCCAGCAGGAAGGACGGAATAGCCCAAGAGACCCAGTACTTC. Translating gives CASRKDGIAQETQYF. The chain couples TRBV12-3 or TRBV12-4 to TRBJ2-5, with D unclear. The CDR3 loop spans 15 amino acids. V shed 6 bases and J shed 1 base, with 15 bases lying between them.

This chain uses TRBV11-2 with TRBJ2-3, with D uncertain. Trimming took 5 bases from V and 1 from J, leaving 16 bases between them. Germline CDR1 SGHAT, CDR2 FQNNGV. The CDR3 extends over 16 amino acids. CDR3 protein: CASSPQTLGGTDTQYF. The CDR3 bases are TGTGCCAGCAGCCCCCAAACCTTGGGTGGCACAGATACGCAGTATTTT.

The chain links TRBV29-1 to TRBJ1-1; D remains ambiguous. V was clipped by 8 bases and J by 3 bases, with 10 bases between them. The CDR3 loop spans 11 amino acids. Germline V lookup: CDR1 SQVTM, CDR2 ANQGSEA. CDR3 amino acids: CSIRPDTEAFF. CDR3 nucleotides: TGCAGCATTAGACCAGACACTGAAGCTTTCTTT.